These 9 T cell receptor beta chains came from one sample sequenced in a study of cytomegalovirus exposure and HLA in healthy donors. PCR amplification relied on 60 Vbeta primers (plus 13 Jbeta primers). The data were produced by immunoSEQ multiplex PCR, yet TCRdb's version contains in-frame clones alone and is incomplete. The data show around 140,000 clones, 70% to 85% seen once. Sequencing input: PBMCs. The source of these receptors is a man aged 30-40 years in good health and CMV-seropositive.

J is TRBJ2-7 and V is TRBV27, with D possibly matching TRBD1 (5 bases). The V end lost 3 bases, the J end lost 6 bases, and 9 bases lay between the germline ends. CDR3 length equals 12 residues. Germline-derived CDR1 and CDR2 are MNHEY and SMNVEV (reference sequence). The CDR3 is CASSFTGFEQYF. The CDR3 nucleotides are TGTGCCAGCAGTTTTACAGGTTTCGAGCAGTACTTC.

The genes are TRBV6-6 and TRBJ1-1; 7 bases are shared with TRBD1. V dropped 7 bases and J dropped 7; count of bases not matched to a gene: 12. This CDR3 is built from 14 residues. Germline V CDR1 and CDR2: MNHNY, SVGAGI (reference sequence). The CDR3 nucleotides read TGTGCCAGCATCCGGGCAGGGGGTGAACATGAAGCTTTCTTT. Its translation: CASIRAGGEHEAFF.

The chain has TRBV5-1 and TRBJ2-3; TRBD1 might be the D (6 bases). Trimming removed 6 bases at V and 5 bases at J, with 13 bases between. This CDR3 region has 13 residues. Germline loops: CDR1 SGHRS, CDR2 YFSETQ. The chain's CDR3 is CASNRDKRDTQYF. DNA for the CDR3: TGCGCCAGCAACAGGGACAAGCGAGATACGCAGTATTTT. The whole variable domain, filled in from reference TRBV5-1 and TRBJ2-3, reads KAGVTQTPRYLIKTRGQQVTLSCSPISGHRSVSWYQQTPGQGLQFLFEYFSETQRNKGNFPGRFSGRQFSNSRSEMNVSTLELGDSALYLCASNRDKRDTQYFGPGTRLTVL.

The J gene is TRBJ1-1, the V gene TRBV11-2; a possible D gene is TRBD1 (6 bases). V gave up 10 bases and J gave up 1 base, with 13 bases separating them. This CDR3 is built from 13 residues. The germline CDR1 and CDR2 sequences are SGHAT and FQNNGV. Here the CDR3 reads CATGQSGNTEAFF. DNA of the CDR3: TGTGCCACCGGACAGTCGGGGAACACTGAAGCTTTCTTT.

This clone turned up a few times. CDR3 in amino acids: CASGGGVFTGELFF. CDR3 bases: TGCGCCAGCGGAGGAGGGGTCTTCACCGGGGAGCTGTTTTTT. V is TRBV4-1 and J is TRBJ2-2, with a possible D match to TRBD2 (6 bases). Trimming took off 8 bases at V and 4 bases at J, with 14 bases between the two ends. Germline assignment: CDR1 MGHRA and CDR2 YSYEKL. This CDR3 spans 14 amino acids.

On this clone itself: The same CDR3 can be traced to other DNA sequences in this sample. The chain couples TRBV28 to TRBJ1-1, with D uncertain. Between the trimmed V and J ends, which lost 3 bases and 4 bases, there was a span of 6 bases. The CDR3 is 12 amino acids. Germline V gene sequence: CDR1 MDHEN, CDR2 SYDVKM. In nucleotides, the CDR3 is TGTGCCAGCAGTTTGAGTAGCACTGAAGCTTTCTTT. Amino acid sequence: CASSLSSTEAFF.

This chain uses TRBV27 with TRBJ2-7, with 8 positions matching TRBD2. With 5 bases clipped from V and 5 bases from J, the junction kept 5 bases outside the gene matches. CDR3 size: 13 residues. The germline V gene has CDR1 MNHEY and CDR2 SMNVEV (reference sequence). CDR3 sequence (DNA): TGTGCCAGCAGTCCGGGACTAGGGGACGAGCAGTACTTC. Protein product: CASSPGLGDEQYF.

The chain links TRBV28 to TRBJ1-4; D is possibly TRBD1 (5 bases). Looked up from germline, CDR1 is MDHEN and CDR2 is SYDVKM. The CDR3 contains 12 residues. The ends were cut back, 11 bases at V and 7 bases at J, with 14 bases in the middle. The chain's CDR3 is CAGGGLGEKLFF. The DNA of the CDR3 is TGTGCCGGGGGGGGGTTAGGTGAAAAACTGTTTTTT.

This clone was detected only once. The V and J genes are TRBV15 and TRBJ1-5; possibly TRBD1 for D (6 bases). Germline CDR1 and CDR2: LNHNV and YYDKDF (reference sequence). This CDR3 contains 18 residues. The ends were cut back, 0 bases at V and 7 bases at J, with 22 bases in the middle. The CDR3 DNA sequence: TGTGCCACCAGCAGAGATCGAGAGGGCAGGGCGAGGGGGCAGCCCCAGCATTTT. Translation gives CATSRDREGRARGQPQHF.